Below are 26 T cell receptor beta chains sequenced from a single sample in a study of blood T cell repertoires in COVID-19. Libraries were prepared by immunoSEQ multiplex PCR; TCRdb keeps only in-frame clonotypes and omits some of them. The sample has some 170,000 clones, more than 80% seen once. Material: peripheral blood. The receptors were gathered from a woman in her sixties or seventies with COVID-19, enrolled during active disease.

The rearrangement uses TRBV4-3 and TRBJ1-2; 7 nucleotides match TRBD1. The CDR3 covers 15 residues. Germline assignment: CDR1 LGHNA and CDR2 YSLEER. V was pared by 1 base and J by 4 bases, with 6 bases of the junction left unmatched. The CDR3 sequence: CASSQGVGTVYGYTF. The CDR3 nucleotides are TGCGCCAGCAGCCAAGGGGTAGGGACAGTCTATGGCTACACCTTC.

This clone was seen once. The rearrangement joins TRBV6-2 or TRBV6-3 to TRBJ1-2; 7 bases align to TRBD1. Germline V gene sequence: CDR1 MNHEY, CDR2 SVGEGT. The CDR3 spans 15 residues. The J segment lost 0 bases and the V segment lost 5 bases, leaving 6 bases of the junction unmatched. The CDR3 sequence is CASSPRTGANYGYTF. The CDR3, as DNA: TGTGCCAGCAGTCCCCGGACAGGTGCTAACTATGGCTACACCTTC.

The chain has TRBV27 and TRBJ1-4, with a weak D call TRBD1 (6 bases). V dropped 6 bases and J dropped 8 bases, with 16 bases sitting between them. The CDR3 loop spans 14 amino acids. The germline gives CDR1 MNHEY, CDR2 SMNVEV (reference sequence). The chain's CDR3 is CASSARGAGEKLFF. The CDR3 DNA follows: TGTGCCAGCAGCGCTCGGGGGGCAGGGGAAAAACTGTTTTTT.

The chain couples TRBV29-1 to TRBJ1-1, with 12 nucleotides matching TRBD1. CDR1 and CDR2 (germline): SQVTM, ANQGSEA. The CDR3 totals 13 residues. In DNA form, the CDR3 reads TGCAGTTGCCCGGGACAGGGGGCAACTGAAGCTTTCTTT. Residues: CSCPGQGATEAFF.

This chain uses TRBV28 with TRBJ1-6; TRBD1 matches 9 bases. The CDR3 loop spans 15 amino acids. Germline assignment: CDR1 MDHEN and CDR2 SYDVKM. V was pared by 2 bases and J by 8 bases, with 4 bases of the junction left unmatched. The CDR3, as DNA: TGTGCCAGCAGTTTACCGGGACAGGGTTATTCACCCCTCCACTTT. Translation: CASSLPGQGYSPLHF.

This clone was seen just once. The chain is built from TRBV10-2 and TRBJ1-1; 12 nucleotides line up with TRBD1. This CDR3 has 15 residues. The germline V gene encodes CDR1 WSHSY and CDR2 SAAADI. Trimming cost V 7 bases and J 4 bases; bases outside gene matches: 7. In DNA, the CDR3 is TGCGCCAGCACCGGGACAGGGGGCTGGAGCACTGAAGCTTTCTTT. Its protein product is CASTGTGGWSTEAFF.

The V gene is TRBV7-9, the J gene TRBJ1-2; maybe TRBD1 (5 bases). Between the trimmed V and J ends, which lost 7 bases and 2 bases, there was a span of 11 bases. Germline CDR1 reads SEHNR; CDR2 reads FQNEAQ (reference sequence). The CDR3 sequence is 13 residues long. The CDR3, as DNA: TGTGCCAGCAACCAGGACACGAACTATGGCTACACCTTC. It is translated as CASNQDTNYGYTF.

V gene TRBV7-2 combines with J gene TRBJ1-2; D is undetermined. Germline V gene data show CDR1 as SGHTA and CDR2 as FQGNSA. V dropped 0 bases and J dropped 5 bases, with 13 bases sitting between them. CDR3 length equals 15 residues. The CDR3 is CASSLALWAAYGYTF. The CDR3 DNA is TGTGCCAGCAGCTTAGCGCTATGGGCAGCATATGGCTACACCTTC.

The chain combines TRBV7-7 with TRBJ2-7; 9 bases are a match to TRBD1. The CDR3 length is 15 residues. With 0 bases clipped from V and 5 bases from J, the junction kept 5 bases outside the gene matches. CDR1 is SSHAT, CDR2 FNYEAQ, per germline (reference sequence). The CDR3 DNA is TGTGCCAGCAGCTTAGCACCCGGGACAGGGCACGAGCAGTACTTC. It yields the protein CASSLAPGTGHEQYF.

The V gene is TRBV5-1, the J gene TRBJ1-2; TRBD1 matches 11 bases. Germline lookup yields CDR1 SGHRS and CDR2 YFSETQ. J was trimmed by 6 bases and V by 4 bases; bases with no gene match: 8. The CDR3 consists of 15 residues. The CDR3 loop reads CASSPGQGASNGYTF. CDR3 bases: TGCGCCAGCAGCCCCGGACAGGGGGCCTCCAATGGCTACACCTTC.

The genes are TRBV9 and TRBJ1-1; D remains unclear. The length of the CDR3 is 15 residues. Germline assignment: CDR1 SGDLS and CDR2 YYNGEE. The V end lost 4 bases, the J end lost 6 bases, and 19 bases lay between the germline ends. The CDR3 nucleotides are TGTGCCAGCAGCCTCACAGAGATTCACGGCGCTGAAGCTTTCTTT. This encodes CASSLTEIHGAEAFF.

The chain combines TRBV10-3 with TRBJ2-7; 7 bases fit TRBD1. CDR3 size: 13 residues. Germline lookup yields CDR1 ENHRY and CDR2 SYGVKD. Losses at the gene ends were 6 bases for V and 2 bases for J; bases not matched to a gene: 4. The CDR3 loop reads CAISTGQPYEQYF. CDR3 coding DNA: TGTGCCATCAGCACGGGACAGCCCTACGAGCAGTACTTC.

CDR3 residues: CATSRDIGQGLPYEQYF. The DNA of the CDR3 is TGTGCCACCAGCAGAGATATAGGTCAGGGCTTACCTTACGAGCAGTACTTC. The V and J genes are TRBV15 and TRBJ2-7; maybe TRBD1 (5 bases). Germline CDR1 and CDR2: LNHNV and YYDKDF (reference sequence). The CDR3 runs to 17 residues. V lost 0 bases to trimming and J lost 4 bases, with 19 bases between them. Together with reference TRBV15 and TRBJ2-7, the CDR3 gives the full variable domain: DAMVIQNPRYQVTQFGKPVTLSCSQTLNHNVMYWYQQKSSQAPKLLFHYYDKDFNNEADTPDNFQSRRPNTSFCFLDIRSPGLGDTAMYLCATSRDIGQGLPYEQYFGPGTRLTVT.

V is TRBV25-1 and J is TRBJ1-2; D ambiguous. With 1 base removed from V and 5 bases from J, the gap between germline ends came to 11 bases. The length of the CDR3 is 14 residues. From germline, CDR1 is MGHDK and CDR2 SYGVNS. The CDR3 is CASSESGQPYGYTF. In DNA form, the CDR3 reads TGTGCCAGCAGTGAATCTGGGCAGCCGTATGGCTACACCTTC.

This chain connects TRBV7-2 to TRBJ2-1; D is perhaps TRBD2 (7 bases). This CDR3 region has 19 residues. Trimming cost V 1 base and J 0 bases, with 19 bases left between them. Looked up from germline, CDR1 is SGHTA and CDR2 is FQGNSA. The CDR3 reads CASSLVGGGGLSSYNEQFF. Written as DNA, the CDR3 is TGTGCCAGCAGCTTAGTGGGCGGCGGGGGCCTTAGCTCCTACAATGAGCAGTTCTTC.

The genes are TRBV9 and TRBJ2-1; 9 nucleotides line up with TRBD2. The CDR3 has 15 amino acids. V was clipped by 3 bases and J by 4 bases; unmatched bases: 5. The germline gives CDR1 SGDLS, CDR2 YYNGEE. CDR3 sequence (DNA): TGTGCCAGCAGCGGAAGCGGGGGGCGTTACAATGAGCAGTTCTTC. As protein: CASSGSGGRYNEQFF.

The V and J genes are TRBV9 and TRBJ1-5; D is possibly TRBD1 (5 bases). This CDR3 spans 15 amino acids. The V end lost 0 bases, the J end lost 7 bases, and 14 bases lay between the germline ends. The germline gives CDR1 SGDLS, CDR2 YYNGEE. Here the CDR3 DNA reads TGTGCCAGCAGCGTAGGGGGGGGGACGGAACAGCCCCAGCATTTT. Translation: CASSVGGGTEQPQHF.

This clone appeared a single time. This chain uses TRBV18 with TRBJ1-1; no clear D gene. CDR3 length: 14 amino acids. V dropped 6 bases and J dropped 3 bases, with 14 bases sitting between them. Germline lookup yields CDR1 KGHSH and CDR2 LQKENI. CDR3: CASSPPLPDTEAFF. The CDR3 DNA follows: TGTGCCAGCTCTCCCCCTTTGCCGGACACTGAAGCTTTCTTT.

The chain combines TRBV7-8 with TRBJ1-2, with D tentatively TRBD1 (6 bases). V shed 5 bases and J shed 1 base, with 11 bases lying between them. The CDR3 is made up of 14 amino acids. Germline V gene data show CDR1 as SGHVS and CDR2 as FQNEAQ. The CDR3 DNA sequence: TGTGCCAGCAGCATAAACAGGGTTAACTATGGCTACACCTTC. Its protein is CASSINRVNYGYTF.

The gene calls are TRBV3-1 (or the pseudogene TRBV3-2) and TRBJ1-2; TRBD1 aligns across 7 bases. Per germline, CDR1 LGHDT and CDR2 YNNKEL (reference sequence). CDR3 length: 14 amino acids. With V trimmed by 0 bases and J by 8 bases, 6 bases remained unmatched. CDR3 sequence reads: CASSQEGQWEGYTF. CDR3 DNA sequence: TGTGCCAGCAGCCAAGAGGGACAGTGGGAGGGCTACACCTTC.

V gene TRBV19 combines with J gene TRBJ2-7; 8 nucleotides align to TRBD1. This CDR3 spans 13 amino acids. Germline-derived CDR1 and CDR2 are LNHDA and SQIVND (reference sequence). V lost 4 bases, J lost 7 bases, and 6 bases stayed unmatched. In nucleotides, the CDR3 is TGTGCCAGTAGTACTCCGTGGACAGGGGAGCAGTACTTC. Its translation: CASSTPWTGEQYF.

The CDR3 nucleotides are TGTGCCAGCAGTTCGATGAGCGGGGACAACTCCTACGAGCAGTACTTC. It is translated as CASSSMSGDNSYEQYF. V and J are TRBV6-5 and TRBJ2-7; a possible D gene is TRBD2 (7 bases). V lost 4 bases and J 0 bases, leaving 16 bases between the germline ends. The CDR3 runs 16 residues. Per the germline V gene, CDR1 is MNHEY and CDR2 is SVGAGI.

This clone showed up just a few times. The rearrangement links TRBV11-2 to TRBJ1-2; D unresolved. This CDR3 has 18 residues. The V gene's germline CDR1 is SGHAT and CDR2 FQNNGV. V was shortened by 1 base and J by 4 bases, with 22 bases between the two germline ends. Written as DNA, the CDR3 is TGTGCCAGCAGCTTAGCCTTTGGATGGAAACGCGGAAGCTATGGCTACACCTTC. This translates into CASSLAFGWKRGSYGYTF.

This CDR3 is CASSQGQGTTNEKLFF. As DNA, the CDR3 is TGTGCCAGCAGCCAGGGACAGGGGACAACTAATGAAAAACTGTTTTTT. This chain joins TRBV4-2 and TRBJ1-4; 10 bases align to TRBD1. CDR1 is LGHNA and CDR2 is YNFKEQ in the germline V gene. The trim removed 3 bases at V and 0 bases at J, leaving 1 base unmatched. The CDR3 totals 16 residues.

The rearrangement joins TRBV11-2 to TRBJ1-3, with D unresolved. Germline V gives CDR1 SGHAT, CDR2 FQNNGV. This CDR3 has 12 residues. The germline V and J ends were trimmed by 3 bases and 4 bases, with 4 bases remaining between them. DNA of the CDR3: TGTGCCAGCAGCTTCTACGGAAACACCATATATTTT. Amino acid sequence: CASSFYGNTIYF. The variable domain in full, completed from reference TRBV11-2 and TRBJ1-3, reads EAGVAQSPRYKIIEKRQSVAFWCNPISGHATLYWYQQILGQGPKLLIQFQNNGVVDDSQLPKDRFSAERLKGVDSTLKIQPAKLEDSAVYLCASSFYGNTIYFGEGSWLTVV.

The V gene is TRBV21-1, the J gene TRBJ1-3. TRBV21-1 is a pseudogene locus. This CDR3 comprises 18 residues. The CDR3 DNA reads TGTGCCAGCACCACCCTTATAGAGAACCGTCAACTTGGAAACACCATATATTTT. It specifies CASTTLIENRQLGNTIYF.